Shown below are 17 T cell receptor beta chains from a single sample sequenced in a study of beta chain features in type 1 diabetes. Findings of the study overall: Moderately but significantly shorter TCRB CDR3s were found in Type 1 diabetes patients in all four CD4+ subsets.

Since all of the isolated RNA was reverse transcribed, expressed TCRB transcripts were what got sequenced. Libraries were prepared by immunoSEQ multiplex PCR; TCRdb keeps only in-frame clonotypes and omits some of them. The sample consists of approximately 250,000 clones, approximately 24% of them appearing once. Antigens of these TCRs are unknown. Sequencing was done on a sample of naive CD4+ T cells from blood. These receptors were obtained from a woman younger than 45 with type 1 diabetes.

The chain couples TRBV7-9 to TRBJ2-6; weak D call: TRBD1 (6 bases). Between the trimmed V and J ends, which lost 1 base and 0 bases, there was a span of 16 bases. This CDR3 spans 19 amino acids. Germline loops: CDR1 SEHNR, CDR2 FQNEAQ (reference sequence). CDR3 sequence: CASSLVWDTIISGANVLTF. The CDR3 nucleotides are TGTGCCAGCAGCTTAGTTTGGGACACGATTATCTCTGGGGCCAACGTCCTGACTTTC.

This clone appeared a few times. The chain joins TRBV5-1 to TRBJ2-7; 7 positions match TRBD1. V dropped 0 bases and J dropped 6; count of bases not matched to a gene: 6. The CDR3 length is 14 residues. Germline CDR1 and CDR2: SGHRS and YFSETQ. In nucleotides, the CDR3 is TGCGCCAGCAGCTTGGTATCGGGACAGACCGAGCAGTACTTC. This translates into CASSLVSGQTEQYF.

This clone turned up a few times. This sequence joins TRBV14 and TRBJ2-7; D call uncertain. Trimming took 4 bases from V and 4 from J, leaving 11 bases between them. Germline CDR1 reads SGHDN; CDR2 reads FVKESK. This CDR3 contains 13 residues. CDR3 region: CASSPFDSYEQYF. CDR3 sequence (DNA): TGTGCCAGCAGCCCTTTTGACTCATACGAGCAGTACTTC.

The V gene is TRBV27, the J gene TRBJ2-2; D not certain. The CDR3 is 13 residues long. Germline V gene data show CDR1 as MNHEY and CDR2 as SMNVEV (reference sequence). V was pared by 7 bases and J by 0 bases, with 6 bases between. CDR3 amino acids: CASTRSNTGELFF. The CDR3 DNA sequence: TGTGCCAGCACACGGTCGAACACCGGGGAGCTGTTTTTT.

The chain recombines TRBV5-4 with TRBJ1-2, with a tentative D call TRBD1 (5 bases). The V end was cut by 5 bases, the J end by 0 bases, with 11 bases between. The CDR3 extends over 14 amino acids. Germline loops: CDR1 SGHNT, CDR2 YYREEE (reference sequence). For the CDR3, the DNA is TGTGCCAGCAGACTGGGGGGGGCTAACTATGGCTACACCTTC. Its translation: CASRLGGANYGYTF.

V is TRBV11-1 and J is TRBJ2-1; 8 nucleotides agree with TRBD2. This CDR3 is built from 14 residues. Germline lookup yields CDR1 SGHAT and CDR2 FQDESV (reference sequence). Germline trimming cut 6 bases from V and 2 bases from J; bases unmatched to any gene: 3. CDR3 sequence: CASRSTSAYNEQFF. The CDR3 DNA sequence: TGTGCCAGCAGGTCGACTAGCGCCTACAATGAGCAGTTCTTC.

There are a few counts of this clone. This sequence joins TRBV2 and TRBJ2-2; D is unclear. Trimming left V 6 bases short and J 5 bases short, with 10 bases between. There are 13 residues in the CDR3. CDR1 is SNHLY and CDR2 is FYNNEI in the germline V gene. The CDR3 DNA is TGTGCCAGCAGCCTAGAGAAGACCGGGGAGCTGTTTTTT. It specifies CASSLEKTGELFF.

This clone turned up a few times. V gene TRBV29-1 combines with J gene TRBJ1-2, with TRBD1 matching over 9 bases. The CDR3 covers 13 residues. Germline V gives CDR1 SQVTM, CDR2 ANQGSEA. V shed 6 bases and J 8 bases; nucleotides not matched to a gene: 10. CDR3 nucleotide sequence: TGCAGCGTCGTCGACAGGGGGGCCGGGGGCTACACCTTC. Translating it yields CSVVDRGAGGYTF.

This clone was recorded a few times. The chain joins TRBV7-9 to TRBJ2-3; 7 bases agree with TRBD2. Germline-derived CDR1 and CDR2 are SEHNR and FQNEAQ (reference sequence). The junction had 5 bases not matched to a gene; V was cut back by 4 bases and J by 4 bases. The CDR3 contains 14 residues. The CDR3 DNA is TGTGCCAGCAGCTGGAGCGGGGCATCAGATACGCAGTATTTT. Translated, it gives CASSWSGASDTQYF.

The rearrangement joins TRBV30 to TRBJ1-4; D gene unclear. Germline values: CDR1 GTSNPN, CDR2 SVGIG (reference sequence). This CDR3 has 15 amino acids. The germline V and J ends were trimmed by 0 bases and 3 bases, with 11 bases remaining between them. The CDR3 loop is CAWSVKRAPNEKLFF. DNA for the CDR3: TGTGCCTGGAGTGTAAAGCGGGCGCCTAATGAAAAACTGTTTTTT.

This clone turned up a few times. The chain links TRBV5-6 to TRBJ2-1; 10 positions agree with TRBD2. There are 12 residues in the CDR3. The germline V gene encodes CDR1 SGHDT and CDR2 YYEEEE. The V gene end was trimmed by 7 bases and the J gene end by 13 bases; junction bases not matched to a gene: 8. The CDR3 DNA reads TGTGCCAGCCTCGTTTCTAGCGGGGGCCAGTTCTTC. Encoded protein: CASLVSSGGQFF. Combining the CDR3 with reference TRBV5-6 and TRBJ2-1 gives the whole variable domain DAGVTQSPTHLIKTRGQQVTLRCSPKSGHDTVSWYQQALGQGPQFIFQYYEEEERQRGNFPDRFSGHQFPNYSSELNVNALLLGDSALYLCASLVSSGGQFFGPGTRLTVL.

The chain has TRBV4-1 and TRBJ2-7; tentatively, D is TRBD1 (6 bases). Germline lookup yields CDR1 MGHRA and CDR2 YSYEKL. The CDR3 is made up of 12 amino acids. The V gene lost 3 bases and the J gene lost 6 bases, with 9 bases spanning the gap. CDR3 sequence (DNA): TGCGCCAGCAGCCATCAGGGGCGCGAGCAGTACTTC. Translation gives CASSHQGREQYF.

This clone was detected only a few times. This chain connects TRBV2 to TRBJ1-4; unclear D gene. V was clipped by 1 base and J by 10 bases, with 7 bases between them. There are 12 residues in the CDR3. Germline V lookup: CDR1 SNHLY, CDR2 FYNNEI. The CDR3 protein is CASSEGWAKLFF. The CDR3 DNA is TGTGCCAGCAGTGAAGGGTGGGCAAAACTGTTTTTT.

This clone has more than one count but fewer than ten. V is TRBV7-2 and J is TRBJ2-1; perhaps TRBD2 as D (5 bases). The germline V and J ends were trimmed by 0 bases and 6 bases, with 9 bases remaining between them. In germline, CDR1 is SGHTA, CDR2 FQGNSA. The CDR3 has 14 amino acids. The CDR3 spells CASSLARTSNEQFF. DNA for the CDR3: TGTGCCAGCAGCTTAGCACGTACTAGCAATGAGCAGTTCTTC.

The chain uses TRBV29-1 and TRBJ1-2; D uncertain. Germline V gives CDR1 SQVTM, CDR2 ANQGSEA. The CDR3 is 13 amino acids. Between the trimmed V and J ends, which lost 4 bases and 2 bases, there was a span of 11 bases. CDR3 sequence: CSVVWAPNYGYTF. DNA of the CDR3: TGCAGCGTTGTTTGGGCACCGAACTATGGCTACACCTTC.

This clone occurred a few times. The rearrangement uses TRBV16 and TRBJ2-1; 8 nucleotides match TRBD2. The J segment lost 0 bases and the V segment lost 4 bases, leaving 5 bases of the junction unmatched. Germline V gives CDR1 KGHSY, CDR2 FQNENV. The CDR3 totals 16 residues. CDR3 protein: CASSRPGLGSYNEQFF. The CDR3 coding sequence is TGTGCCAGCAGCCGTCCGGGACTAGGCTCCTACAATGAGCAGTTCTTC.

This clone turned up a few times. An end of the junction does not agree with germline; a read error may underlie this. The chain links TRBV5-1 to TRBJ2-3; TRBD2 aligns across 10 bases. CDR1 and CDR2 from the germline V gene are SGHRS and YFSETQ. The CDR3 spans 14 residues. The CDR3 here is CASISGRARDTLYF. CDR3 sequence (DNA): TGCGCCAGCATCAGCGGGAGGGCTAGAGATACGCTGTATTTT.